This record covers a single TCR beta chain. The record originates from a study of post-analysis software for immune sequencing data. The wider study: The courses of disease that were included comprised relapsing-remitting, secondary progressive and progressive-relapsing multiple sclerosis.

The authors incorporated unique molecular identifiers into the TCR beta cDNA libraries. The yield from roughly 1 to 10 million T cells was about 500,000 cDNA molecules in total. From the PCR reads, TCRdb called clonotypes with MiXCR, one entry per CDR3 protein. The table has more than 450,000 distinct CDR3 sequences, roughly two fifths seen once. The clonotype was recovered from a girl aged 5-17 years with multiple sclerosis. The sequencing sample was made of blood.

This chain's CDR3 is CASSYPGGKGSYEQYF. CDR3 in DNA: TGTGCCAGCAGTTACCCAGGAGGGAAGGGGTCCTACGAGCAGTACTTC. The rearrangement uses TRBV6-5 and TRBJ2-7; tentatively, D is TRBD2 (6 bases). CDR1 and CDR2 from the germline V gene are MNHEY and SVGAGI. The CDR3 runs to 16 residues. With 2 bases removed from V and 1 base from J, the gap between germline ends came to 15 bases.